Reported below is one TCR beta chain. Its antigen remains unidentified. The data are from a study of shared clonotypes between healthy human individuals. Clones were read by immunoSEQ multiplex PCR, and TCRdb kept only the in-frame ones, dropping some. This sample yields over a million clones, of which more than 95% are seen a single time; approximately 1% belongs to the top ten. This CDR3 is 13 amino acids long. With 7 bases removed from V and 8 bases from J, the gap between germline ends came to 15 bases. Germline values: CDR1 ENHRY, CDR2 SYGVKD. The study's findings and limits: Although depth was large, rarefaction showed that sequencing of the sorted subsets was incomplete.

The rearrangement joins TRBV10-3 to TRBJ2-1; perhaps TRBD2 as D (6 bases). Sequencing was carried out using naive CD4+ T cells sorted from blood. Subset meaning: CD45RA+ positively selected. This clonotype was sampled from a young man in good health. CDR3 bases: TGTGCCATCAACCGGGGCGGCGGGGATGAGCAGTTCTTC. This gives the protein CAINRGGGDEQFF.